This T cell receptor beta chain was recorded in a study of blood T cell repertoires in COVID-19 (dated by TCRdb to about 2020). In the study overall: The collaborator samples originated in the United States, Italy and Spain and spanned the acute and convalescent phases of COVID-19. The material from the prospective study consisted of cDNA or gDNA derived from T cells, B-cell-depleted T cells, or PBMCs. The dataset comprised deeply sampled blood TCRbeta repertoires from subjects exposed to, actively infected with, or recovered from COVID-19. A freely available public database, intended as a resource for researchers studying the immune response to SARS-CoV-2, is where the repertoires were released. The samples were drawn from the first 160 participants of the ongoing ImmuneRACE study and from 1,254 subjects provided by 6 global collaborators. The sample metadata nearly always contained a de-identified subject ID, COVID-19 status, age in years and sex. Where available, HLA class I and class II types were obtained from metadata supplied by the sample provider rather than from assay-based typing.

The paper as a whole reports these results and caveats: The amount of clinical and demographic metadata varied by source and participant and was provided uncurated.

Taken from cysteine to phenylalanine, the CDR3 has 17 residues. Left in the record is the CDR3 DNA by itself, 51 bases read in frame from the first base. Clipping removes 1 base from V and 5 bases from J, with 10 as the unmatched junction base count. From the germline V gene, CDR1 is LGHNA and CDR2 is YSLEER. TCRbeta CDR3 regions were amplified from genomic DNA using the immunoSEQ Assay, a bias-controlled multiplex PCR. The study's processing was this. The number of nucleated cells in each sample was estimated from the amplification of reference gene primers within the assay. Sequence reads were collapsed and filtered to measure the absolute abundance of every unique TCRbeta CDR3 rearrangement. For each sample, productive Simpson clonality was calculated as the square root of Simpson's diversity index across productive rearrangements. What TCRdb holds here is the immuneACCESS table cut down to in-frame rearrangements. Part of the clones is not present; checked against another copy, under half of the missing clones reflect an unresolved V gene, and the others are unexplained. The DNA was the basis for D and trimming; V, J and clone size are from that table. Counted in this sample were around 280,000 clones; around 86% of them appeared once. 1.3% of the sample lies in the top ten.

As to this clone: The clone's antigen remains unknown. No much larger clonotype is one base removed from it; base qualities were not supplied.

Whole blood was collected in K2EDTA tubes by collaborating institutions according to the institutions' own protocols. For TCRbeta analysis, collaborators shipped samples in one of three forms: frozen whole blood, isolated PBMCs, or DNA extracted from either of those sample types. The sample taken for sequencing was peripheral blood. The rearranged chain carries TRBV4-3 and TRBJ2-4; 8 central bases correspond to TRBD2. The sequence was collected from a man in his sixties or seventies with acute or convalescent COVID-19. CDR3 loop: CASSQALPGGAQNIQYF. The sequenced DNA is TGCGCCAGCAGCCAAGCTCTACCCGGGGGGGCCCAAAACATTCAGTACTTC.